This is a list of T cell receptor beta chains from one sample in a study of CD8+ T cells in alopecia areata. Profiling relied on immunoSEQ multiplex PCR, and the TCRdb table lists in-frame clones only, not all of them. The profile shows roughly 120,000 clones, about three fifths of them singletons. The specimen was CD8+ T cells sorted from blood, collected at week 4, from a patient treated with tofacitinib. The receptors stem from a human donor with alopecia areata. CDR3s include the opening cysteine and the closing phenylalanine or tryptophan. A D gene is named only where the DNA matches it firmly. Clone size is given for some rows only: seen once, a few or many times, or a class if the clone is expanded.

v_call	d_call	j_call	clone_size	cdr3_nt	cdr3_aa
TRBV29-1	NA	TRBJ1-2	NA	TGCAGCGACTCAGCAATGACGGGAGGCTACACCTTC	CSDSAMTGGYTF
TRBV13	NA	TRBJ2-1	few	TGTGCCAGCAGTTTCCAGGGAGAGCCCTACAATGAGCAGTTCTTC	CASSFQGEPYNEQFF
TRBV7-9	NA	TRBJ2-1	NA	TGTGCCAGCAGCTCTCTAGCGTTGGAGTACAATGAGCAGTTCTTC	CASSSLALEYNEQFF
TRBV7-8	NA	TRBJ1-3	NA	TGTGCCAGCAGCTTAGGGGATAACACCATATATTTT	CASSLGDNTIYF
TRBV29-1	TRBD1	TRBJ1-2	once	TGCAGCGATCGGACAGGGGGCGGCTATGGCTACACCTTC	CSDRTGGGYGYTF
TRBV5-1	NA	TRBJ2-2	once	TGCGCCAGCAGCTTTGACAGCTCGACCGGGGAGCTGTTTTTT	CASSFDSSTGELFF
TRBV14	TRBD2	TRBJ2-1	NA	TGTGCCAGCAGCCAAACCGGACTAGTAACCCACAATGAGCAGTTCTTC	CASSQTGLVTHNEQFF
TRBV29-1	TRBD1	TRBJ2-1	NA	TGCAGCGTTGAAAGAGGCAGGGGGCTCTACAATGAGCAGTTCTTC	CSVERGRGLYNEQFF
TRBV29-1	NA	TRBJ1-1	NA	TGCAGCGTTGAAGGGGACACTGAAGCTTTCTTT	CSVEGDTEAFF
TRBV29-1	NA	TRBJ1-1	NA	TGCAGCGTCCTCGACAGCACCAACACTGAAGCTTTCTTT	CSVLDSTNTEAFF
TRBV30	TRBD1	TRBJ1-2	NA	TGTGCCTGGAGTGTACTTCTGGAGGAACAGGGGAGGAATTGGGACACCTTC	CAWSVLLEEQGRNWDTF
TRBV30	NA	TRBJ2-1	once	TGTGCCTGGAGCGGACGATACAATGAGCAGTTCTTC	CAWSGRYNEQFF
TRBV14	NA	TRBJ2-7	NA	TGTGCCAGCAGCCAAGATAGCGGAGAGCAGTACTTC	CASSQDSGEQYF
TRBV4-1	NA	TRBJ2-2	NA	TGCGCCAGCAGCCAAGAAGGTCACGGCGGTGGCACCGGGGAGCTGTTTTTT	CASSQEGHGGGTGELFF
TRBV29-1	NA	TRBJ2-2	NA	TGCAGCGTTGCGTCCACGAACACCGGGGAGCTGTTTTTT	CSVASTNTGELFF
TRBV7-2	TRBD1	TRBJ2-5	NA	TGTGCCAGCAGCTTAGTTGGGGACAGGGGGCCGAAGACCCAGTACTTC	CASSLVGDRGPKTQYF
TRBV11-2	NA	TRBJ2-7	NA	TGTGCCAGCAGCTCCCTAAGCTCCTACGAGCAGTACTTC	CASSSLSSYEQYF
TRBV7-9	TRBD1	TRBJ2-1	NA	TGTGCCAGCAGCTTCACCCGCGGACAGGCCAGCTCCTACAATGAGCAGTTCTTC	CASSFTRGQASSYNEQFF
TRBV4-1	NA	TRBJ2-2	few	TGCGCCAGCAGCCAAGGTTGGGAGTACACCGGGGAGCTGTTTTTT	CASSQGWEYTGELFF
TRBV14	NA	TRBJ2-7	NA	TGTGCCAGCAGCCACGCCTACGAGCAGTACTTC	CASSHAYEQYF
TRBV29-1	NA	TRBJ2-1	NA	TGCAGCGTCGCTAACAATGAGCAGTTCTTC	CSVANNEQFF
TRBV19	NA	TRBJ2-7	NA	TGTGCCAGTAGTATAACCGTCAGCGGGTACGAGCAGTACTTC	CASSITVSGYEQYF
TRBV7-9	TRBD1	TRBJ2-7	few	TGTGCCAGCAGCTCCGAGCAGGGACAGGGCTACGAGCAGTACTTC	CASSSEQGQGYEQYF
TRBV29-1	NA	TRBJ2-5	NA	TGCAGCGTTGTCCGAGAGACCCAGTACTTC	CSVVRETQYF
TRBV4-3	TRBD1	TRBJ2-3	NA	TGCGCCAGCAGCCACGACAGGGTCAGCACAGATACGCAGTATTTT	CASSHDRVSTDTQYF
TRBV15	NA	TRBJ2-5	once	TGTGCCACCCAGGGGACCCAGTACTTC	CATQGTQYF
TRBV14	NA	TRBJ2-1	NA	TGTGCCAGCAGCCCCCCCGTAGGGCGGGAGCAGTTCTTC	CASSPPVGREQFF
TRBV13	TRBD1	TRBJ1-2	NA	TGTGCCAGCAGCTTAGAGGACAGGGGGGACTATGGCTACACCTTC	CASSLEDRGDYGYTF
TRBV5-1	TRBD1	TRBJ2-5	NA	TGCGCCAGCAGCCCCTACGACAGGGGGACGTACCAAGAGACCCAGTACTTC	CASSPYDRGTYQETQYF
TRBV7-8	TRBD2	TRBJ2-3	NA	TGTGCCAGCAGCCCTCAACTAGCGGGGCTCACAGATACGCAGTATTTT	CASSPQLAGLTDTQYF
TRBV27	NA	TRBJ2-7	NA	TGTGCCAGCAGTCCCACAGGGACCTACGAGCAGTACTTC	CASSPTGTYEQYF
TRBV29-1	NA	TRBJ1-2	few	TGCAGCGTTGAGACCTCCGGGACGGGAAACTATGGCTACACCTTC	CSVETSGTGNYGYTF
TRBV29-1	NA	TRBJ1-1	NA	TGCAGCGTTGTACCATGGGGAGGGAACATGAACACTGAAGCTTTCTTT	CSVVPWGGNMNTEAFF